This record looks at one T cell receptor beta chain sequence and its context. The count of this clone is one. The specificity of this receptor is unknown. No much larger clone exists at a distance of one base, and base qualities are not known. The germline V gene sets CDR1 to SGHTA and CDR2 to FQGTGA. Deletion took 5 bases off V and 4 bases off J, with a span of 18 bases between the germline ends. The CDR3 goes from the cysteine to the phenylalanine over 16 residues. Only the CDR3 DNA stays, 48 bases, in frame from base 1. The sample originates from a study of cytotoxic CD8 clonotypes in ibrutinib-treated CLL (dated by TCRdb to the early 2020s). Study-level background: The cohort had about a dozen relapsed/refractory and some 15 treatment-naive patients; fewer than 18 were IGHV unmutated. The response samples were drawn at a median of roughly twelve months into treatment, with a range of about 6 to 40 months. Partial responses were observed in 24 patients and complete responses in 2; after a median follow-up of roughly 72 months, remission was maintained in around 14 patients and progression was observed in 12. Cryopreserved peripheral blood mononuclear cells were obtained before treatment, at response, and at either sustained remission or disease progression. Samples averaged approximately 260,000 productive templates and 90,000 to 95,000 productive rearrangements. Longitudinal samples were obtainable from about 30% of the roughly 86 participants in the trial. Every remission and progressive disease sample was obtained while ibrutinib was still being received by the patients.

A MiSeq instrument was used for deep resolution sequencing, which targeted depths ranging from 1 in 1 million up to 1 in 200,000 T cells, with coverage averaging 10x for each clonotype. The immunoSEQ hsTCRB Kit was used to generate TCR beta libraries. From the authors' description of their analysis: Data were analyzed with ImmunoSEQ Data Assistant and ImmunoSEQ Analyzer, with V, D and J genes assigned per IMGT definitions. Clonality, with values ranging from 0 to 1, was calculated as one minus the normalized Shannon entropy of productive rearrangement frequencies. Only overrepresented clonotypes making up at least 0.05% of the repertoire of each patient were included in the public clonotype analysis. Repertoires from approximately 12 age-matched healthy donors in immuneACCESS were used as clonality controls. TCRdb holds this immuneACCESS table with in-frame rearrangements only. Some clones are missing; in checked studies, unresolved V genes explain under half, and the rest has no known cause. D and trimming come from the DNA, and the V and J calls and clone size come from that table. The sample table lists over 8,500 clones, 79% of them with a count of one. The ten biggest clones cover 15% to 20% of the sample.

In light of the paper, this sample's time point label describes: progressive disease on ibrutinib. Roughly 2 micrograms of genomic DNA were extracted from cryopreserved PBMCs for TCR beta library preparation. High-throughput TCR beta sequencing was performed on longitudinal blood samples from CLL patients receiving ibrutinib monotherapy. Patients were enrolled in a phase 2 open-label single-center ibrutinib monotherapy trial. What the authors observed across the whole study: At baseline, clonality was higher than in age-matched healthy donors and showed a strong correlation with circulating CD8+ T-cell counts. Clonality rose at ibrutinib response, remained stable during sustained remission, and dropped back toward baseline at progression. Public clonotypes were found to be uncommon and were observed to contract or remain stable during treatment; the increase in clonality was shown to reflect expansion of private clonotypes at ibrutinib response. Sampling times were not matched between sustained-remission and progressing patients, and lymph node repertoires were not studied.

The source is a human donor with chronic lymphocytic leukemia. The chain couples TRBV7-3 to TRBJ2-1; the D gene is perhaps TRBD1 or TRBD2, each of them matching over 5 bases. The input for sequencing was PBMCs, taken at disease progression, from a patient treated with ibrutinib. The sequence in DNA is TGTGCCAGCAGCCACCTTAGAGGGGTCCGTTACAATGAGCAGTTCTTC. Translated, this gives CASSHLRGVRYNEQFF.